This entry lists 4 T cell receptor beta chains sequenced from one sample in a study of T-cell reconstitution after alpha-beta-depleted transplantation in children. Unique molecular identifiers were used in preparing the TCRbeta library. MiXCR, run by TCRdb on the PCR reads, gives a single entry per CDR3 protein. The table records around 490,000 distinct CDR3 sequences, about an eighth of them present only once. The sample was PBMCs, mostly from graft donor cells, taken 180 days after TCRalphabeta/CD19-depleted stem cell transplant. These receptors all stem from a female patient under 10 years old who had a stem cell transplant for aplastic anemia, so the T cells may come from the graft donor.

The gene calls are TRBV11-2 and TRBJ2-7; the D is unclear. Between the trimmed V and J ends, which lost 5 bases and 0 bases, there was a span of 11 bases. The CDR3 is 14 amino acids. CDR1 and CDR2 from the germline V gene are SGHAT and FQNNGV. The CDR3, as DNA: TGTGCCAGCAGCAGAGACATCAACTCCTACGAGCAGTACGTC. It is translated as CASSRDINSYEQYV.

The chain links TRBV28 to TRBJ2-3; 10 bases agree with TRBD2. There are 16 residues in the CDR3. The V segment lost 5 bases and the J segment 9 bases; nucleotides outside the gene matches: 14. Germline loops: CDR1 MDHEN, CDR2 SYDVKM. The CDR3 DNA sequence: TGTGCCAGCAGTATTCTACCGGGACTAGCGAGGGGAACGCAGTATTTT. It translates to CASSILPGLARGTQYF.

V usage is TRBV29-1 and J usage is TRBJ2-6; D remains ambiguous. The CDR3 is made up of 13 amino acids. Trimming stripped 5 bases from V and 0 bases from J, with 5 bases between. CDR1 and CDR2 from the germline V gene are SQVTM and ANQGSEA. DNA of the CDR3: TGCAGCGTTAGGTTCTCTGGGGCCAACGTCCTGACTTTC. It yields the protein CSVRFSGANVLTF.

The V gene is TRBV7-2, the J gene TRBJ2-5; D gene ambiguous. CDR1 is SGHTA, CDR2 FQGNSA, per germline. Trimming shortened V by 6 bases and J by 9 bases, and 14 bases separated the two germline ends. CDR3 length: 12 amino acids. CDR3 DNA: TGTGCCAGCAGGGATACCTTAAGGTCCCAGTACTTC. It encodes CASRDTLRSQYF.